These T cell receptor beta chains were read from a single sample in a study of early T cells in non-severe SARS-CoV-2 infection. A single record per CDR3 protein comes from TCRdb applying MiXCR to the 5' RACE reads. The table shows roughly 86,000 distinct CDR3 sequences, with about 15% occurring only once. Input material: whole blood. The receptors stem from an adult who was a healthcare worker with PCR-confirmed SARS-CoV-2 infection or an uninfected control (not recorded which). CDR3s include the opening cysteine and the closing phenylalanine or tryptophan. D genes are given only for firm matches. Expanded clones get a size class; other rows say once, few or many, or leave the size out.

clone size	V gene	J gene	D gene	CDR3 length	CDR3 DNA	CDR3 protein
many	TRBV18	TRBJ2-5	.	19	TGTGCCAGCTCACCACCGGGCGGGCAGAATTCACTCAGGCAAGAGACCCAGTACTTC	CASSPPGGQNSLRQETQYF
.	TRBV4-1	TRBJ2-5	.	13	TGCGCCAGCAGACAAGATCCTACGGAGACCCAGTACTTC	CASRQDPTETQYF
.	TRBV4-2	TRBJ1-4	.	12	TGTGCCAGCAGCCAAGAAGAGGAAAAACTGTTTTTT	CASSQEEEKLFF
.	TRBV6-5	TRBJ1-4	TRBD1	15	TGTGCCAGCAGTGTCCGACAGGGGGTCAGTGAAAAACTGTTTTTT	CASSVRQGVSEKLFF
.	TRBV5-1	TRBJ2-6	.	14	TGCGCCAGCAGGGGTGGCGCTGGGGCCAACGTCCTGACTTTC	CASRGGAGANVLTF
.	TRBV2	TRBJ2-6	.	13	TGTGCCAGCACCATCTCTGGGGCCAACGTCCTGACTTTC	CASTISGANVLTF
many	TRBV5-1	TRBJ2-1	.	14	TGCGCCAGCAGCCCGTCCCGGTCGGACAATGAGCAGTTCTTC	CASSPSRSDNEQFF
few	TRBV7-9	TRBJ1-2	.	15	TGTGCCAGCAGCTACAGGTCGCGTTGGGACTATGGCTACACCTTC	CASSYRSRWDYGYTF
once	TRBV7-8	TRBJ2-3	.	15	TGTGCCAGCAGCCAAGGGCTAGGAGGCACAGATACGCAGTATTTT	CASSQGLGGTDTQYF
.	TRBV5-1	TRBJ1-1	.	14	TGCGCCAGCAGCTTCGTTTCAGGGAACACTGAAGCTTTCTTT	CASSFVSGNTEAFF
.	TRBV11-2	TRBJ1-1	.	14	TGTGCCAGCAGCTTAGACAGATTGGGAACTGAAGCTTTCTTT	CASSLDRLGTEAFF
once	TRBV7-9	TRBJ1-2	TRBD1	16	TGTGCCAGCAGCCCGCCGACAGGGCCCGAATCGAATGGCTACACCTTC	CASSPPTGPESNGYTF
few	TRBV11-2	TRBJ1-2	TRBD1	15	TGTGCCAGCAGCGAAACGACAGGGCCTGTCTATGGCTACACCTTC	CASSETTGPVYGYTF
few	TRBV19	TRBJ1-2	.	16	TGTGCCAGTAGTAGAGGAACAGCCAAGAATGTGTATGGCTACACCTTC	CASSRGTAKNVYGYTF
.	TRBV2	TRBJ1-6	.	14	TGTGCCAGCAGTGAAGGACCTCGAGGGGCACCCCTCCACTTT	CASSEGPRGAPLHF
few	TRBV18	TRBJ1-2	.	15	TGTGCCAGCTCACTCCGCCTCGAAGAATCGGAGGGCTACACCTTC	CASSLRLEESEGYTF
few	TRBV7-7	TRBJ2-2	.	14	TGTGCCAGCAGCAAAAGCCAGGGAACCGGGGAGCTGTTTTTT	CASSKSQGTGELFF
many	TRBV18	TRBJ1-4	TRBD1	16	TGTGCCAGCTCACTAGAAACGACAGGGACTAATGAAAAACTGTTTTTT	CASSLETTGTNEKLFF
.	TRBV9	TRBJ2-3	.	15	TGTGCCAGCAGCGGCGGACTATCTAGCACAGATACGCAGTATTTT	CASSGGLSSTDTQYF
.	TRBV29-1	TRBJ2-1	.	13	TGCAGCCCGAAGGGGGGGCCTAACAATGAGCAGTTCTTC	CSPKGGPNNEQFF
.	TRBV12-3/TRBV12-4	TRBJ1-1	.	14	TGTGCCAGCAGAAGGGAATCGGTGAACACTGAAGCTTTCTTT	CASRRESVNTEAFF
many	TRBV12-3/TRBV12-4	TRBJ1-2	.	18	TGTGCCAGCAGTTTAGAGGCCCCCGACGGGGAAGCTAACTATGGCTACACCTTC	CASSLEAPDGEANYGYTF
.	TRBV5-4	TRBJ1-1	TRBD1	15	TGTGCCAGCAGTTTACCCCCAGGGGGCAACACTGAAGCTTTCTTT	CASSLPPGGNTEAFF
few	TRBV2	TRBJ2-1	.	16	TGTGCCAGCAGTGAGGGACGTACTTGGGGGATCAATGAGCAGTTCTTC	CASSEGRTWGINEQFF
.	TRBV5-6	TRBJ1-1	.	12	TGTGCCAGCAGCGCGCTCTGGGCTGAAGCTTTCTTT	CASSALWAEAFF
.	TRBV5-4	TRBJ2-5	.	15	TGTGCCAGCAGCTTGGATTACGGCAGCCAAGAGACCCAGTACTTC	CASSLDYGSQETQYF
few	TRBV6-5	TRBJ2-1	TRBD1	14	TGTGCCAGCAGAACGGGACAGGGGGTCAATGAGCAGTTCTTC	CASRTGQGVNEQFF
few	TRBV20-1	TRBJ1-1	TRBD1	14	TGCAGTGCTAGAGGAATAGGGGGCAACACTGAAGCTTTCTTT	CSARGIGGNTEAFF
few	TRBV5-1	TRBJ2-1	TRBD2	18	TGCGCCAGCAGCCCTAAAACTAGCGGGGGGGCTCTTTACAATGAGCAGTTCTTC	CASSPKTSGGALYNEQFF
few	TRBV4-1	TRBJ2-1	.	16	TGCGCCAGCAGCCAAGGGCCCCGGGACAACTACAATGAGCAGTTCTTC	CASSQGPRDNYNEQFF
.	TRBV2	TRBJ1-5	TRBD1	15	TGTGCCAGCCTGATTCGGCAGGGGGGGCCCTGGCCCCAGCATTTT	CASLIRQGGPWPQHF
.	TRBV6-1	TRBJ1-2	TRBD1	16	TGTGCCAGCAGTTTAGAGGGACAGGGCTTTAACTATGGCTACACCTTC	CASSLEGQGFNYGYTF
.	TRBV7-9	TRBJ2-2	.	13	TGTGCCAGCAGACCGGAGAACACCGGGGAGCTGTTTTTT	CASRPENTGELFF
.	TRBV28	TRBJ1-3	.	13	TGTGCCAGCAGTTTACGTGTAGCGAGCCCCATATATTTT	CASSLRVASPIYF
many	TRBV27	TRBJ1-1	TRBD1	17	TGTGCCAGCAGTTTATTGGGACAGCAAAAAAATGGCACTGAAGCTTTCTTT	CASSLLGQQKNGTEAFF
many	TRBV6-2/TRBV6-3	TRBJ2-1	TRBD2	14	TGTGCCAGCAGTTACCGGGGAGGGACCAATGAGCAGTTCTTC	CASSYRGGTNEQFF
.	TRBV2	TRBJ1-2	.	9	TGTGCCAGCAGTCCCCGGGGGTGCTTC	CASSPRGCF
few	TRBV7-6	TRBJ1-1	.	15	TGTGCCAGCAGCTCCCGAACAGGGTTGAACACTGAAGCTTTCTTT	CASSSRTGLNTEAFF
.	TRBV7-2	TRBJ2-1	.	13	TGTGCCAGTCACGACAGATTTTACAATGAGCAGTTCTTC	CASHDRFYNEQFF
.	TRBV6-1	TRBJ2-1	.	15	TGTGCCAGCAGTGAAGGGGTCTACTCCTACAATGAGCAGTTCTTC	CASSEGVYSYNEQFF
.	TRBV18	TRBJ1-1	.	12	TGTGCCAGCTCACCGGCCCGGCAGTATGCTTTCTTT	CASSPARQYAFF
few	TRBV12-3/TRBV12-4	TRBJ2-5	.	15	TGTGCCAGCTCCCCGAAGGGCCATGGATCGGAGACCCAGTACTTC	CASSPKGHGSETQYF
many	TRBV20-1	TRBJ2-5	.	15	TGCAGTGCCCCGCTAACAGGTTTCCCAAGCGGGACCCAGTACTTC	CSAPLTGFPSGTQYF
.	TRBV14	TRBJ2-5	.	14	TGTGCCAGCAGCCAAATAACCCGCCAAGAGACCCAGTACTTC	CASSQITRQETQYF
.	TRBV9	TRBJ2-3	.	13	TGTGCCAGCAGCGGTGACAGCACGGATACGCAGTATTTT	CASSGDSTDTQYF
many	TRBV18	TRBJ1-5	TRBD1	19	TGTGCCAGCTCACCCGGACAGGGGGCCCGGGCGTTTAGCAATCAGCCCCAGCATTTT	CASSPGQGARAFSNQPQHF
many	TRBV6-4	TRBJ2-1	TRBD2	14	TGTGCCAGCAGCGAGGGTAGCGGGGGGATCCACCAGTTCTTC	CASSEGSGGIHQFF
.	TRBV5-1	TRBJ2-3	.	16	TGCGCCAGCAGCCTTGGTATGGTCGGGGTTACAGATACGCAGTATTTT	CASSLGMVGVTDTQYF
.	TRBV6-6	TRBJ2-4	.	15	TGTGCCAGCAGTTTTGATAGGGGAGCCAAAAACATTCAGTACTTC	CASSFDRGAKNIQYF
.	TRBV7-2	TRBJ2-3	TRBD1	16	TGTGCCAGCAGCCGCCGTCCGGGACAGGGGTCAGATACGCAGTATTTT	CASSRRPGQGSDTQYF
few	TRBV15	TRBJ2-3	TRBD2	15	TGTGCCACCAGCAGAGCTAGCGGGGTTGCAGATACGCAGTATTTT	CATSRASGVADTQYF
few	TRBV29-1	TRBJ1-2	.	11	TGCAGCGTTGAAGGGGAACGTGGCTACACCTTC	CSVEGERGYTF
many	TRBV7-2	TRBJ2-1	.	16	TGTGCCAGCAGCCCCCGGGTTCTGAGCTCCTACAATGAGCAGTTCTTC	CASSPRVLSSYNEQFF
few	TRBV5-1	TRBJ2-2	.	15	TGCGCCAGCAGCGGGAGGGACAGCTACACCGGGGAGCTGTTTTTT	CASSGRDSYTGELFF
many	TRBV27	TRBJ2-3	.	13	TGTGCCAGCAGTTTAGTTATTTTTGATACGCAGTATTTT	CASSLVIFDTQYF
.	TRBV20-1	TRBJ2-3	.	13	TGCAGTGCTATATCAGCGTTCACAGATACGCAGTATTTT	CSAISAFTDTQYF
few	TRBV6-6	TRBJ1-1	.	18	TGTGCCAGCATTCGACCTGGAACAGGGCGAGAACGAGGCGCTGAAGCTTTCTTT	CASIRPGTGRERGAEAFF